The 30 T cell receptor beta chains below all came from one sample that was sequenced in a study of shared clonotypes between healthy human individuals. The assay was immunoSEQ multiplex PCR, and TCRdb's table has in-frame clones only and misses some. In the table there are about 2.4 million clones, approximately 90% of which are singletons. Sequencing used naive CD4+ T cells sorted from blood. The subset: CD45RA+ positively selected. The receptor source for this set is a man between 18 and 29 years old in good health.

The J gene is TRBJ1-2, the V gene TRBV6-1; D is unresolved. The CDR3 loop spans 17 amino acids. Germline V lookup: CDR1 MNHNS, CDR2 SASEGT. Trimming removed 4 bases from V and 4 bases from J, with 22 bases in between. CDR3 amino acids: CASSGGRENNAVYGYTF. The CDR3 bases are TGTGCCAGCAGTGGCGGAAGGGAGAACAATGCCGTCTATGGCTACACCTTC.

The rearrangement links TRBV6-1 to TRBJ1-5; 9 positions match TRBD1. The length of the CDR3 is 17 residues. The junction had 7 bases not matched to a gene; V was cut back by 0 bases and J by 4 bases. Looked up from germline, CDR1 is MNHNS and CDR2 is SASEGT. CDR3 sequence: CASSEALGQGLNQPQHF. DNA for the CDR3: TGTGCCAGCAGTGAAGCGCTTGGACAGGGGTTAAATCAGCCCCAGCATTTT.

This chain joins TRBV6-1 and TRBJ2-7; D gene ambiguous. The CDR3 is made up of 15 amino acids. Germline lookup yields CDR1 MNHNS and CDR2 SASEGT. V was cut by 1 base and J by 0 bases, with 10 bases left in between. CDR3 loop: CASSEDTASSYEQYF. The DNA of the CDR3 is TGTGCCAGCAGTGAAGACACAGCCAGCTCCTACGAGCAGTACTTC.

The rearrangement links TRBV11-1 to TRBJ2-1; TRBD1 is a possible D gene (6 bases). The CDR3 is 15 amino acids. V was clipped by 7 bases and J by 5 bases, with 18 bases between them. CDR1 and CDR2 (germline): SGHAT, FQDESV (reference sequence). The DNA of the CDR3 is TGTGCCAGCACCGATAACAGGGATACCCACAATGAGCAGTTCTTC. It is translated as CASTDNRDTHNEQFF.

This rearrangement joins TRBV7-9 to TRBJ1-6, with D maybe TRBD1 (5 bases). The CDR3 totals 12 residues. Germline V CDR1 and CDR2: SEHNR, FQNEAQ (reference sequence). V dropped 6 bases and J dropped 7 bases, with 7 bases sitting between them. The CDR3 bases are TGTGCCAGCAGTCCAGGGAATTCACCCCTCCACTTT. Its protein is CASSPGNSPLHF.

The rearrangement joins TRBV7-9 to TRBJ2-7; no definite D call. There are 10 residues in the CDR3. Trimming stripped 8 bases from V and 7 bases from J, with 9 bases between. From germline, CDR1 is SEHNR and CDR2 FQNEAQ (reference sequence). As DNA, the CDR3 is TGTGCCAGCCGACCGAAAGAGCAGTACTTC. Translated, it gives CASRPKEQYF.

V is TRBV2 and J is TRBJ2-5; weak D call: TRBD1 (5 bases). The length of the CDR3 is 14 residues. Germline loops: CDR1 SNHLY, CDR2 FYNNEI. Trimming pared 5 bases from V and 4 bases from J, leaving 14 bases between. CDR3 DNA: TGTGCCAGCAGTTACAGACAGCTGGGAGAGACCCAGTACTTC. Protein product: CASSYRQLGETQYF.

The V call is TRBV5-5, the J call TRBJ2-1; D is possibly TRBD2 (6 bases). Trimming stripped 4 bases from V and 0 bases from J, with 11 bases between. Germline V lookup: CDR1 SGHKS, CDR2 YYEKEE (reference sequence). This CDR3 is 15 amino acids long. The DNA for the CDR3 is TGTGCCAGCAGCCGGGACGGGAGCTCCTACAATGAGCAGTTCTTC. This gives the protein CASSRDGSSYNEQFF.

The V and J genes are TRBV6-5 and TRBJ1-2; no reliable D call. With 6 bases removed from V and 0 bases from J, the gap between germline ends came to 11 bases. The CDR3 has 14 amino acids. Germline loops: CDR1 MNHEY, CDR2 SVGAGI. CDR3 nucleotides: TGTGCCAGCAGCTCGTCGAGGGCTAACTATGGCTACACCTTC. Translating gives CASSSSRANYGYTF.

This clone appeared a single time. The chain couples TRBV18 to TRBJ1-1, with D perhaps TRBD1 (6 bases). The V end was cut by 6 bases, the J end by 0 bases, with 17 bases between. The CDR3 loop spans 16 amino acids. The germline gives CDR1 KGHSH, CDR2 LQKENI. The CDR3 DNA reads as TGTGCCAGCTCCCCAGGGGCAGGGAGACTGAACACTGAAGCTTTCTTT. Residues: CASSPGAGRLNTEAFF.

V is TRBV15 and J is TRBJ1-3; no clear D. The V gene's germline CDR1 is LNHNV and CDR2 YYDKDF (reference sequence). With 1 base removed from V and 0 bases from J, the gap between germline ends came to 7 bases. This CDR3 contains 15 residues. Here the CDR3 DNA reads TGTGCCACCAGCAGAGGAATACCCTCTGGAAACACCATATATTTT. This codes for CATSRGIPSGNTIYF.

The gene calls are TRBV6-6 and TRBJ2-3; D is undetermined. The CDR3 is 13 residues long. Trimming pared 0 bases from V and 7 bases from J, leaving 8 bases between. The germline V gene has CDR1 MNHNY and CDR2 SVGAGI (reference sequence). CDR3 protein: CASSYSDYYTQYF. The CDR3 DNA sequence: TGTGCCAGCAGTTACTCAGATTATTATACGCAGTATTTT.

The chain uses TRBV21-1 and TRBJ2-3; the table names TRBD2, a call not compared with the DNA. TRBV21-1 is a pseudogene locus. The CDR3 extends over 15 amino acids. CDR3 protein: CASSKASGGTDTQYF. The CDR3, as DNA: TGTGCCAGCAGCAAAGCTAGCGGGGGCACAGATACGCAGTATTTT.

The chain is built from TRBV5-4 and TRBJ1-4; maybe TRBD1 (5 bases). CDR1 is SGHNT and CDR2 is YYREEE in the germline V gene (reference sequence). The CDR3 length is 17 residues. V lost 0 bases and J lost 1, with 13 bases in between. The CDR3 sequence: CASSLGGAGLTNEKLFF. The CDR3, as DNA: TGTGCCAGCAGCTTGGGAGGCGCAGGGTTAACTAATGAAAAACTGTTTTTT.

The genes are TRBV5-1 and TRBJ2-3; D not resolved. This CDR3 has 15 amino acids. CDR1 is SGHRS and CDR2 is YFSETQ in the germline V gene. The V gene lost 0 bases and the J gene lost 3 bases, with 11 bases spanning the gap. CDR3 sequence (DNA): TGCGCCAGCAGCTTGGCCTCGGCCAGGACAGATACGCAGTATTTT. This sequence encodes CASSLASARTDTQYF.

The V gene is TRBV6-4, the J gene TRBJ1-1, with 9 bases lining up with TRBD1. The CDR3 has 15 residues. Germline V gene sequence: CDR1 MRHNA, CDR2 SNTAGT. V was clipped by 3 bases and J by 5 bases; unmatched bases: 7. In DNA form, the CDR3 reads TGTGCCAGCAGTGAACAGGGGGCGCCCGGAACTGAAGCTTTCTTT. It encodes CASSEQGAPGTEAFF.

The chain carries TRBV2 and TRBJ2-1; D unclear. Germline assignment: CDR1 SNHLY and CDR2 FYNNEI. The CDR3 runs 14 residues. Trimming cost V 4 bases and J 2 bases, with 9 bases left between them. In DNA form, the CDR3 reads TGTGCCAGCAGTGTCCCGGCTACCTACAATGAGCAGTTCTTC. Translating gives CASSVPATYNEQFF. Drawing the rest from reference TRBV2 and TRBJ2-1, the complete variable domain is EPEVTQTPSHQVTQMGQEVILRCVPISNHLYFYWYRQILGQKVEFLVSFYNNEISEKSEIFDDQFSVERPDGSNFTLKIRSTKLEDSAMYFCASSVPATYNEQFFGPGTRLTVL.

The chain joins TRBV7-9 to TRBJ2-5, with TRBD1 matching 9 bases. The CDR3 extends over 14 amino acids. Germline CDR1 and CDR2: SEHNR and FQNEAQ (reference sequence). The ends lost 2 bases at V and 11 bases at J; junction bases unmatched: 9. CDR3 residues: CASSLTGQGGEQYF. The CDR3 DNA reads TGTGCCAGCAGCTTAACGGGACAGGGTGGGGAGCAGTACTTC.

In DNA form, the CDR3 reads TGTGCCAGCAGTCTACAGGGATTTAATGAAAAACTGTTTTTT. Its protein product is CASSLQGFNEKLFF. The chain joins TRBV6-1 to TRBJ1-4, with TRBD1 as a possible D gene (6 bases). V was cut by 5 bases and J by 4 bases, with 11 bases left in between. In germline, CDR1 is MNHNS, CDR2 SASEGT. This CDR3 contains 14 residues.

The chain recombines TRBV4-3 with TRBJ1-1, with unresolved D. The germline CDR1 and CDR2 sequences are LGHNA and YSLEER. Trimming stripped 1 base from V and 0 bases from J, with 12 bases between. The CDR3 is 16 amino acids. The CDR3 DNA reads TGCGCCAGCAGCCAAGTAGCGAGGAAGGTGAACACTGAAGCTTTCTTT. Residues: CASSQVARKVNTEAFF.

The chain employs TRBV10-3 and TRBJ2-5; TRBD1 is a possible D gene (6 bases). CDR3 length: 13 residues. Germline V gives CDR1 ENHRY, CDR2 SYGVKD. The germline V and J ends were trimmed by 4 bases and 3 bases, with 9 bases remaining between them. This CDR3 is CAISGNREETQYF. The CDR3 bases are TGTGCCATCAGTGGGAACAGGGAAGAGACCCAGTACTTC.

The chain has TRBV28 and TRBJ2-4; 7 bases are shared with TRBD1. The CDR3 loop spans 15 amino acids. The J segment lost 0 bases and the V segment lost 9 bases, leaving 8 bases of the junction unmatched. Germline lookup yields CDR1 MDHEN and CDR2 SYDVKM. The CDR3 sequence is CARATGTIAKNIQYF. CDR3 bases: TGTGCCAGGGCGACAGGGACCATAGCCAAAAACATTCAGTACTTC.

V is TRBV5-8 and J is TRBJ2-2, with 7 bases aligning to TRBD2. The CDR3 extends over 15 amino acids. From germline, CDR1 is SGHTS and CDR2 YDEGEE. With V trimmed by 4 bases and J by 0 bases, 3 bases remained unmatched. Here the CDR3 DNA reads TGTGCCAGCAGCGCGGGAGATACGAACACCGGGGAGCTGTTTTTT. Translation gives CASSAGDTNTGELFF.

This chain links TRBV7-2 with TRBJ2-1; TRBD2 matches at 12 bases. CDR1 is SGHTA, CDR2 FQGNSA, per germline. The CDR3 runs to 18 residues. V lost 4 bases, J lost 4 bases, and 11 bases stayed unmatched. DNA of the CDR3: TGTGCCAGCAGCTCCCCGACTAGCGGGAGCGTCTATTACAATGAGCAGTTCTTC. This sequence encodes CASSSPTSGSVYYNEQFF.

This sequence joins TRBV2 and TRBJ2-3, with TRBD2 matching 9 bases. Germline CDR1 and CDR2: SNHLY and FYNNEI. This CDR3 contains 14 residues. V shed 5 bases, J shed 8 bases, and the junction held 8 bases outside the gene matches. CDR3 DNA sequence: TGTGCCAGCAGTTCATCTCCGGGACTAGCTACGCAGTATTTT. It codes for CASSSSPGLATQYF.

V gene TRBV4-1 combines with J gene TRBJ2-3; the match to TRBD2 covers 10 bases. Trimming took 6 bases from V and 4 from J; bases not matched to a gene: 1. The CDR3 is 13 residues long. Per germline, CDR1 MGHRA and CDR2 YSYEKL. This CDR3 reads CASSSGRPDTQYF. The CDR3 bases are TGCGCCAGCAGTAGCGGGAGGCCAGATACGCAGTATTTT.

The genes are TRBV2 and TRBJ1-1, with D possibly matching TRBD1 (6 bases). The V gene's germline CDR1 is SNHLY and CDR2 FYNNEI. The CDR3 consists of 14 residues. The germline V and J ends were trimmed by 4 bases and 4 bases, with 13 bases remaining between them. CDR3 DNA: TGTGCCAGCAGTGTAATCAGGGGCGTCACTGAAGCTTTCTTT. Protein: CASSVIRGVTEAFF.

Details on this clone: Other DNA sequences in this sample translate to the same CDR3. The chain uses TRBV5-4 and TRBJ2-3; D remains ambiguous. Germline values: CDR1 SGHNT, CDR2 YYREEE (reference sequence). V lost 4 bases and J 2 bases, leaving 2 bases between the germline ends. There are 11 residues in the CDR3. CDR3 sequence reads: CASSNTDTQYF. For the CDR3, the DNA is TGTGCCAGCAGCAACACAGATACGCAGTATTTT.

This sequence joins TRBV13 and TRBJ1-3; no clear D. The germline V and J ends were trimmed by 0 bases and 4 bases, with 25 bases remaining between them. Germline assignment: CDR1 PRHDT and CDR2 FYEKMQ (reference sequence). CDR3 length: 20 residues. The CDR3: CASSLGALQTLGHSGNTIYF. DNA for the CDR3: TGTGCCAGCAGCTTAGGCGCTTTACAGACCCTCGGCCACAGCGGAAACACCATATATTTT. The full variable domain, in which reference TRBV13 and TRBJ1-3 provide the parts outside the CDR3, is AAGVIQSPRHLIKEKRETATLKCYPIPRHDTVYWYQQGPGQDPQFLISFYEKMQSDKGSIPDRFSAQQFSDYHSELNMSSLELGDSALYFCASSLGALQTLGHSGNTIYFGEGSWLTVV.

The CDR3 DNA reads as TGTGCCAGCTCACCATCTGGGACTAGCGGGGGGCAGTCCACGCAGTATTTT. Amino acid sequence: CASSPSGTSGGQSTQYF. The V call is TRBV18, the J call TRBJ2-3; 15 bases are a match to TRBD2. This CDR3 comprises 17 residues. V trimming: 2 bases; J trimming: 9 bases; junction bases outside the gene matches: 9. The V gene's germline CDR1 is KGHSH and CDR2 LQKENI.